This T cell receptor (beta chain) was captured in a study of regulatory T cells in long-lasting Graves disease. Study-wide points: Persistent cases of Graves' showed reduced TCR diversity relative to newly diagnosed patients.

Both iRepertoire HTBI primers and Arm-PCR of CDR3 regions were used to build the TCR beta libraries. MiXCR, applied by TCRdb to the multiplex PCR reads, yields one record per CDR3 protein. The profile shows roughly 500,000 distinct CDR3 sequences, around 20% of them singletons. This CDR3 region has 17 residues. Germline-derived CDR1 and CDR2 are MNHNS and SASEGT. Documented time point: persistent/refractory GD, antithyroid drugs over 5 years with positive TRAb. Extracted PBMC RNA gave rise to the TCR library. Notes on this clonotype: Antigen unknown. Sequence at one end of the junction differs from germline and may be a read error.

The chain couples TRBV6-1 to TRBJ1-2, with TRBD1 matching 9 bases. The starting material was peripheral blood mononuclear cells (PBMCs), obtained when the disease was refractory, from a patient treated with antithyroid drugs. This TCR derives from a female donor with Graves disease. The CDR3 loop is CASTPGTGRMVNYGYAF. The CDR3 DNA is TGTGCCAGCACCCCCGGGACAGGGCGAATGGTTAACTATGGCTACGCCTTC.